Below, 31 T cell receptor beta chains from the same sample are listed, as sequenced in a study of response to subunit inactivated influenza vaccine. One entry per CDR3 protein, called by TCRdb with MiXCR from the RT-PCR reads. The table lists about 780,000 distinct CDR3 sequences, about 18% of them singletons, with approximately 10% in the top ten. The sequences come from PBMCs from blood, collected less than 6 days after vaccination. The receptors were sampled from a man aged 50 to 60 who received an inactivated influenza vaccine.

CDR3 loop: CASSTASGTLWNEQFF. The CDR3 nucleotides are TGTGCCAGCAGCACGGCTAGCGGGACCCTATGGAATGAGCAGTTCTTC. The chain is built from TRBV9 and TRBJ2-1; 9 bases are a match to TRBD2. CDR1 and CDR2 (germline): SGDLS, YYNGEE. V shed 4 bases, J shed 7 bases, and the junction held 12 bases outside the gene matches. The CDR3 extends over 16 amino acids. Full variable domain (rest looked up from reference TRBV9 and TRBJ2-1): DSGVTQTPKHLITATGQRVTLRCSPRSGDLSVYWYQQSLDQGLQFLIQYYNGEERAKGNILERFSAQQFPDLHSELNLSSLELGDSALYFCASSTASGTLWNEQFFGPGTRLTVL.

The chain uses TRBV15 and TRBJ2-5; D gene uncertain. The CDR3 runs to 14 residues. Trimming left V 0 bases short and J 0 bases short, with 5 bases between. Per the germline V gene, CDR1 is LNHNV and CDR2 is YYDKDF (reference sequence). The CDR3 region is CATSREENQETQYF. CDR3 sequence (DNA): TGTGCCACCAGCAGAGAGGAAAACCAAGAGACCCAGTACTTC.

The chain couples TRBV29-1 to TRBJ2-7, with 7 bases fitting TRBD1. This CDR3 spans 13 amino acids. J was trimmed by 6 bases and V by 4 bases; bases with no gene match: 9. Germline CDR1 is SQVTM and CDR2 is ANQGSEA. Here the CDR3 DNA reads TGCAGCGTTGTCAAGGGGGCGGTCGCCGAGCAGTACTTC. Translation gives CSVVKGAVAEQYF.

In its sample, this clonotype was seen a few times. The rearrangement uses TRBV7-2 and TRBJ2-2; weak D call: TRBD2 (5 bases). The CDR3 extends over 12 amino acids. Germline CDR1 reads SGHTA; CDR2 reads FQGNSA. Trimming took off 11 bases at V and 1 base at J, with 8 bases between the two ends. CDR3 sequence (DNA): TGTGCCGAGGGCGAGAACACCGGGGAGCTGTTTTTT. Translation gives CAEGENTGELFF.

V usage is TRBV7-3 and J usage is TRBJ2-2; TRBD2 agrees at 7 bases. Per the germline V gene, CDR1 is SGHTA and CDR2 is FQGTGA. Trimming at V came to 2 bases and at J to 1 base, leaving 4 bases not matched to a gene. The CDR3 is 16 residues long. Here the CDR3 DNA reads TGTGCCAGCAGCTTATTCCTAGCGGAGAACACCGGGGAGCTGTTTTTT. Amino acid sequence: CASSLFLAENTGELFF.

CDR3 sequence: CASSLALAVYNEQFF. The CDR3 coding sequence is TGCGCCAGCAGCTTGGCCCTAGCGGTGTACAATGAGCAGTTCTTC. J is TRBJ2-1 and V is TRBV5-1; TRBD2 agrees at 7 bases. V shed 0 bases, J shed 4 bases, and the junction held 4 bases outside the gene matches. The CDR3 loop spans 15 amino acids. Germline V gene data show CDR1 as SGHRS and CDR2 as YFSETQ. Variable domain in full (rest from reference TRBV5-1 and TRBJ2-1): KAGVTQTPRYLIKTRGQQVTLSCSPISGHRSVSWYQQTPGQGLQFLFEYFSETQRNKGNFPGRFSGRQFSNSRSEMNVSTLELGDSALYLCASSLALAVYNEQFFGPGTRLTVL.

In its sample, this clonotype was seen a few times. CDR3: CASSLRPGAGELFF. The CDR3 coding sequence is TGTGCCAGCAGCTTGAGACCCGGAGCCGGGGAGCTGTTTTTT. V and J are TRBV7-8 and TRBJ2-2, with unresolved D. The V end was cut by 3 bases, the J end by 6 bases, with 11 bases between. Looked up from germline, CDR1 is SGHVS and CDR2 is FQNEAQ. The CDR3 has 14 amino acids.

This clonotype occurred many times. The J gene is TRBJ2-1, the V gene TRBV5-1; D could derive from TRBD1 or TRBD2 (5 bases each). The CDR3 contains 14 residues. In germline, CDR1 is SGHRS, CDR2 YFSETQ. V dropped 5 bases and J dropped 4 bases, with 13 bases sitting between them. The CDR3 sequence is CASRAGAEYNEQFF. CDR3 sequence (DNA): TGCGCCAGCAGGGCCGGGGCAGAGTACAATGAGCAGTTCTTC.

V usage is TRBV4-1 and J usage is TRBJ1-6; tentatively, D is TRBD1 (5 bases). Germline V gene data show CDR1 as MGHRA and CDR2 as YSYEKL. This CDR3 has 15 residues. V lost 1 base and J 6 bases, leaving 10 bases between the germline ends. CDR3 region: CASSQGGYGNSPLHF. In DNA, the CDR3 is TGCGCCAGCAGCCAAGGGGGCTACGGTAATTCACCCCTCCACTTT.

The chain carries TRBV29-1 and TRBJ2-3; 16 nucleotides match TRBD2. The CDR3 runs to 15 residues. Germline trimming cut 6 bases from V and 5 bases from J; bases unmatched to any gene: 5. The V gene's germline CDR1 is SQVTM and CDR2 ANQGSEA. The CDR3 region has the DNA TGCAGCGTGGGAGGGACTAGCGGGAGGGGAGATACGCAGTATTTT. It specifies CSVGGTSGRGDTQYF.

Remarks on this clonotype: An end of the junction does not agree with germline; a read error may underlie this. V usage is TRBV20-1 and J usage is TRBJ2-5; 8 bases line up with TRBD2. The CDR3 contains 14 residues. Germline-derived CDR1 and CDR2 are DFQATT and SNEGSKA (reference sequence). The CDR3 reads CTAEAGGTRETQYF. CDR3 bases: TGCACTGCTGAGGCGGGAGGAACCCGAGAGACCCAGTACTTC.

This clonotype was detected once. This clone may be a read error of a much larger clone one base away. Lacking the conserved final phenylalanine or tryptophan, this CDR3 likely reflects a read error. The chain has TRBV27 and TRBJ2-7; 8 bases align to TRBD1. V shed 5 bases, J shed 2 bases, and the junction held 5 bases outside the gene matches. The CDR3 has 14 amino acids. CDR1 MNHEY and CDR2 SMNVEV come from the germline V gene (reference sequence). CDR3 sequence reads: CASSPWTGPYEQYL. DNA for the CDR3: TGTGCCAGCAGTCCCTGGACAGGGCCCTACGAGCAGTACCTC.

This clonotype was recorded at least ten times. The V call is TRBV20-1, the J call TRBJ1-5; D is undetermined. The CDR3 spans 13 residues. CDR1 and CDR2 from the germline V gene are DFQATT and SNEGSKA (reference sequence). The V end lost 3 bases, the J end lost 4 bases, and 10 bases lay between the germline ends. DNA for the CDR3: TGCAGTGCTAGGGGCAGCTATAATCAGCCCCAGCATTTT. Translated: CSARGSYNQPQHF.

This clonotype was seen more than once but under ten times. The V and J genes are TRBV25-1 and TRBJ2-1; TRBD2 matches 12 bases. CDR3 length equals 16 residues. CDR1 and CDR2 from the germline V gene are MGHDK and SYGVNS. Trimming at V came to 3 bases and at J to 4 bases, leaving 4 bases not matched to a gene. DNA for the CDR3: TGTGCCAGCAGTGATAGTACTAGCGGGGGGTACAATGAGCAGTTCTTC. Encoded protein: CASSDSTSGGYNEQFF.

In DNA, the CDR3 is TGTGCCAGCAGTGCAAGTACAGGGCTTGAGTTCTTC. This codes for CASSASTGLEFF. V is TRBV12-3 or TRBV12-4 and J is TRBJ2-1, with a tentative D call TRBD1 (6 bases). The CDR3 is 12 residues long. Trimming removed 5 bases at V and 14 bases at J, with 16 bases between.

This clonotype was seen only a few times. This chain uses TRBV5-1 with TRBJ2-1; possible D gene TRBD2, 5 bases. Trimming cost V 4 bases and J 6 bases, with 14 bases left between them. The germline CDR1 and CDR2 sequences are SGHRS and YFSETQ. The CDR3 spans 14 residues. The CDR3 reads CASSAGLAPNEQFF. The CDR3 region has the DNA TGCGCCAGCAGCGCCGGGCTAGCCCCCAATGAGCAGTTCTTC.

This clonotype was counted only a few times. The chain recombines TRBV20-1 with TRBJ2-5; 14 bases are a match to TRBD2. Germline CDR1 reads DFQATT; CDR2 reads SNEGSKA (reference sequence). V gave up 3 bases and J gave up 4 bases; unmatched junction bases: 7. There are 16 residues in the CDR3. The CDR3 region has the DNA TGCAGTGCTAGGGGGACTAGCGGGAGTTTGCGAGAGACCCAGTACTTC. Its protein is CSARGTSGSLRETQYF.

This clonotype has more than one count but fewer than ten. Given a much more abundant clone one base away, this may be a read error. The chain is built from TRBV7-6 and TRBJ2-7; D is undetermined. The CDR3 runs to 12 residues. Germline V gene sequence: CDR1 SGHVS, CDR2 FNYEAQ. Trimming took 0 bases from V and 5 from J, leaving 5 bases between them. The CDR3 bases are TGTGCCAGCAGCTTAGCCCCCCACGAGCAGTACTTC. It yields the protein CASSLAPHEQYF. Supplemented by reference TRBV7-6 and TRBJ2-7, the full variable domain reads GAGVSQSPRYKVTKRGQDVALRCDPISGHVSLYWYRQALGQGPEFLTYFNYEAQQDKSGLPNDRFSAERPEGSISTLTIQRTEQRDSAMYRCASSLAPHEQYFGPGTRLTVT.

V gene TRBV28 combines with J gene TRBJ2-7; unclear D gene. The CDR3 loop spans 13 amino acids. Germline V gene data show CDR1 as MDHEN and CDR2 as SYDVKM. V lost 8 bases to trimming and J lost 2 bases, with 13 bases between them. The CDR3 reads CASRTQRTYEQYF. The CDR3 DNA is TGTGCCAGCCGGACCCAGAGGACCTACGAGCAGTACTTC. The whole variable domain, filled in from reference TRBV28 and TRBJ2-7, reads DVKVTQSSRYLVKRTGEKVFLECVQDMDHENMFWYRQDPGLGLRLIYFSYDVKMKEKGDIPEGYSVSREKKERFSLILESASTNQTSMYLCASRTQRTYEQYFGPGTRLTVT.

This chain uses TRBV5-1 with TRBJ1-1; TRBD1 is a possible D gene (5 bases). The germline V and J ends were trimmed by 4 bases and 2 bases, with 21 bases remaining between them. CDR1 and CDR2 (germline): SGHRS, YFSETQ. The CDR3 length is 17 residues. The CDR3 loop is CASSGVQGHSLNTEAFF. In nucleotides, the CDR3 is TGCGCCAGCAGCGGGGTCCAGGGTCATAGCCTCAACACTGAAGCTTTCTTT.

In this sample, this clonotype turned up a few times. The CDR3 region is CASSSLPSRSEQYF. The CDR3 nucleotides are TGTGCCAGCAGCAGTCTCCCTTCAAGGAGCGAGCAGTACTTC. The chain links TRBV7-9 to TRBJ2-7; D not certain. Trimming removed 5 bases from V and 6 bases from J, with 17 bases in between. Germline assignment: CDR1 SEHNR and CDR2 FQNEAQ (reference sequence). The CDR3 consists of 14 residues. Drawing the rest from reference TRBV7-9 and TRBJ2-7, the complete variable domain is DTGVSQNPRHKITKRGQNVTFRCDPISEHNRLYWYRQTLGQGPEFLTYFQNEAQLEKSRLLSDRFSAERPKGSFSTLEIQRTEQGDSAMYLCASSSLPSRSEQYFGPGTRLTVT.

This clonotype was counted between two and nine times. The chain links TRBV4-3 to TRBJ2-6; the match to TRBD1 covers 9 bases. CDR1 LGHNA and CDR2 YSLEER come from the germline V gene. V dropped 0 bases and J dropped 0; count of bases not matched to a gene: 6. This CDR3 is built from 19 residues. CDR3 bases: TGCGCCAGCAGCCAAGATTCCGGACAGGGGCCCTCTGGGGCCAACGTCCTGACTTTC. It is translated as CASSQDSGQGPSGANVLTF.

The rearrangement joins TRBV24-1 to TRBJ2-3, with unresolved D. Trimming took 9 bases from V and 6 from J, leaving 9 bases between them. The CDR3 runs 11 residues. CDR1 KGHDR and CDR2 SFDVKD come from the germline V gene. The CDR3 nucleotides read TGTGCCACCTCCTTTTTGGATACGCAGTATTTT. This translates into CATSFLDTQYF.

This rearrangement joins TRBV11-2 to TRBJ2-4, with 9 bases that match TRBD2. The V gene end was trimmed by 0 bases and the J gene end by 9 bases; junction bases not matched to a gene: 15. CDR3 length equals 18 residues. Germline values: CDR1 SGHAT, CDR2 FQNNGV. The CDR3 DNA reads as TGTGCCAGCAGCTTAGACGGCGGCGGCGGGAGGGCCGTCGGCATTCAGTACTTC. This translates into CASSLDGGGGRAVGIQYF.

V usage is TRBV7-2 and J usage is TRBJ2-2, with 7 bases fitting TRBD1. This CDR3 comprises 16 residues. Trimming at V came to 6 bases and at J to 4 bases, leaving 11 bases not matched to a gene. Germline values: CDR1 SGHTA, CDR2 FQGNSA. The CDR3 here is CASSLRQGATTGELFF. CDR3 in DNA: TGTGCCAGCAGTTTACGACAGGGCGCGACCACCGGGGAGCTGTTTTTT. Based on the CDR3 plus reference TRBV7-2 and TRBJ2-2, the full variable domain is GAGVSQSPSNKVTEKGKDVELRCDPISGHTALYWYRQSLGQGLEFLIYFQGNSAPDKSGLPSDRFSAERTGGSVSTLTIQRTQQEDSAVYLCASSLRQGATTGELFFGEGSRLTVL.

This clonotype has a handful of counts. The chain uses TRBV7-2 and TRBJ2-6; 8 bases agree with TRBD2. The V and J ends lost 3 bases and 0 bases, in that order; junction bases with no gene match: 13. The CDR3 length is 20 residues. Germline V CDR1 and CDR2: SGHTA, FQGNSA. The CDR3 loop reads CASSLRALAGPSSGANVLTF. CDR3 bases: TGTGCCAGCAGCTTGAGGGCTCTAGCGGGCCCTTCCTCTGGGGCCAACGTCCTGACTTTC.

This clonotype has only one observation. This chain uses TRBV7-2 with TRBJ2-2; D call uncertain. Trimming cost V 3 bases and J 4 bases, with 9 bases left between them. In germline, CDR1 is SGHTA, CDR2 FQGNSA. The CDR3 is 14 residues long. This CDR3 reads CASSLGKGTGELFF. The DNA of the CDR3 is TGTGCCAGCAGCTTGGGGAAAGGCACCGGGGAGCTGTTTTTT. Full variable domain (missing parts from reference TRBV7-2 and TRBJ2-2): GAGVSQSPSNKVTEKGKDVELRCDPISGHTALYWYRQSLGQGLEFLIYFQGNSAPDKSGLPSDRFSAERTGGSVSTLTIQRTQQEDSAVYLCASSLGKGTGELFFGEGSRLTVL.

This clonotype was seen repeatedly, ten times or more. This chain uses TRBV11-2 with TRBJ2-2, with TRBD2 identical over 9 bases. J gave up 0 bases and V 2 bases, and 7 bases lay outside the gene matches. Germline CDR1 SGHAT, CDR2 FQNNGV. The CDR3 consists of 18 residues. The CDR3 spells CASSLIWRGGANTGELFF. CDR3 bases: TGTGCCAGCAGCTTAATCTGGCGGGGGGGCGCGAACACCGGGGAGCTGTTTTTT. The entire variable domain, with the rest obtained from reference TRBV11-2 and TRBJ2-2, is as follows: EAGVAQSPRYKIIEKRQSVAFWCNPISGHATLYWYQQILGQGPKLLIQFQNNGVVDDSQLPKDRFSAERLKGVDSTLKIQPAKLEDSAVYLCASSLIWRGGANTGELFFGEGSRLTVL.

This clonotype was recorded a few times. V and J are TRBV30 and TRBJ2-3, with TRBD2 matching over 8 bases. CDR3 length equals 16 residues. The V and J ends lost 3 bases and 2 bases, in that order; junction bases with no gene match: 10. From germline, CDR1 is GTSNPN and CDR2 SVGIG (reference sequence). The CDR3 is CAWSRGGAGHTDTQYF. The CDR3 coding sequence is TGTGCCTGGAGCCGGGGGGGAGCGGGACACACAGATACGCAGTATTTT.

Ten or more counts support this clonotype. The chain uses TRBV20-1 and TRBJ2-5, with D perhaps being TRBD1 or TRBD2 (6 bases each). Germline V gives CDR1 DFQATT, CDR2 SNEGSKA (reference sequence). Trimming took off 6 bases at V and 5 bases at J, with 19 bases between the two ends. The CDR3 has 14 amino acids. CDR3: CSARIRGAFETQYF. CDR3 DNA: TGCAGTGCGAGAATTAGGGGGGCCTTTGAGACCCAGTACTTC.

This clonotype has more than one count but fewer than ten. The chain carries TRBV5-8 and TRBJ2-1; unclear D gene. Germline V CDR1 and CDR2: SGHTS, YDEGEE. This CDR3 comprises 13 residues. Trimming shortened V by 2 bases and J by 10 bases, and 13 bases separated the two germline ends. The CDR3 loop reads CASSFVQSTEQFF. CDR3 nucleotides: TGTGCCAGCAGCTTCGTACAGAGCACGGAGCAGTTCTTC.